This entry is about one T cell receptor beta chain. Within the sample, other DNA sequences also encode this same CDR3. The sample is drawn from a study of blood T cell repertoires in COVID-19. Study details: Sources were T cells, B-cell-depleted T cells, or PBMCs; the material itself was cDNA or gDNA.

Germline loops: CDR1 SQVTM, CDR2 ANQGSEA. Trimming stripped 4 bases from V and 1 base from J, with 8 bases between. The CDR3 runs 12 residues. Authors' data handling: By means of reference gene primer amplification, nucleated cell counts were estimated. Here immunoSEQ multiplex PCR was the method, and the copy in TCRdb shows in-frame clones only, minus some. D and trimming were read from the DNA, whereas the V and J calls and clone size are those reported in that table. The sample lists 70,000 to 95,000 clones; about 89% were seen once. The sequenced material came from peripheral blood. The V call is TRBV29-1, the J call TRBJ2-7, with a weak D call TRBD1 (6 bases). The clonotype originates from a woman aged 45 to 65 in a cohort sampled during active COVID-19. DNA for the CDR3: TGCAGCGTTGCGAGGGGGTCCTACGAGCAGTACTTC. Its protein is CSVARGSYEQYF.